The sequence of this T cell receptor beta chain was determined in a study of blood T cell repertoires in COVID-19 (dated by TCRdb to 2020 to 2021). Background for the entire study: Collaborator samples came from the United States, Italy and Spain and covered acute and convalescent phases of COVID-19. The sample metadata nearly always contained a de-identified subject ID, COVID-19 status, age in years and sex. The repertoires were released in a freely available public database intended as a resource for research on the immune response to SARS-CoV-2. The prospective study material was composed of cDNA or gDNA derived from T cells, B-cell-depleted T cells, or PBMCs. Subjects who had been exposed to COVID-19, were actively infected with it, or had recovered from it provided the deeply sampled blood TCRbeta repertoires that made up the dataset. Where available, HLA class I and class II types were taken from metadata supplied by the sample provider and were not determined by assay-based typing. The samples were drawn from the first 160 participants of the ongoing ImmuneRACE study and from roughly 1,300 subjects provided by 6 global collaborators.

A remark on this clone: Its recognized antigen is unknown. Base qualities were left out, and no much larger clone turns up one base away.

The germline V gene provides CDR1 MNHEY and CDR2 SVGAGI. The CDR3 runs 14 residues from the cysteine to the phenylalanine. Just CDR3 DNA is preserved here, 42 bases in frame from base 1. V is cut by 8 bases and J by 2 bases, and the space between the germline ends is 15 bases. In Seattle, one collaborating source enrolled patients while the infection was active and tracked those patients longitudinally over the course of disease. The collaborating institutions used their own protocols to collect whole blood in K2EDTA tubes. For TCRbeta analysis, collaborator samples were shipped as frozen whole blood, as isolated PBMCs, or as DNA extracted from either sample type. The immunoSEQ Assay, a bias-controlled multiplex PCR, was used to amplify TCRbeta CDR3 regions from genomic DNA. The original pipeline was this. Within the assay, amplification of reference gene primers was used to estimate how many nucleated cells each sample contained. To quantify the absolute abundance of each unique TCRbeta CDR3 rearrangement, sequence reads were collapsed and filtered. For each sample, productive Simpson clonality was calculated as the square root of Simpson's diversity index over productive rearrangements. In TCRdb, the immuneACCESS table is reduced to in-frame sequences with V and J assigned. These tables do not hold every clone; where another copy was compared, an unresolved V gene accounts for under half, and the others remain unexplained. V and J calls and clone size are those listed in that table; D and trimming were worked out from the DNA. Recorded for this sample are 390,000 or so clones; roughly 90% of them occurred a single time. The ten largest clonotypes hold around 3% of the sample.

What the authors observed across the whole study: The quantity of clinical and demographic metadata differed by source and by participant and was supplied without curation.

The sequence links TRBV6-5 to TRBJ1-2; the D gene is possibly TRBD1, with 6 bases matching. The sample consisted of peripheral blood. This TCR came from a woman aged 30 to 39 with COVID-19, enrolled during active disease. CDR3 reads: CASGAGDLNYGYTF. The DNA sequence is as follows: TGTGCCAGCGGGGCAGGGGACCTCAACTATGGCTACACCTTC.